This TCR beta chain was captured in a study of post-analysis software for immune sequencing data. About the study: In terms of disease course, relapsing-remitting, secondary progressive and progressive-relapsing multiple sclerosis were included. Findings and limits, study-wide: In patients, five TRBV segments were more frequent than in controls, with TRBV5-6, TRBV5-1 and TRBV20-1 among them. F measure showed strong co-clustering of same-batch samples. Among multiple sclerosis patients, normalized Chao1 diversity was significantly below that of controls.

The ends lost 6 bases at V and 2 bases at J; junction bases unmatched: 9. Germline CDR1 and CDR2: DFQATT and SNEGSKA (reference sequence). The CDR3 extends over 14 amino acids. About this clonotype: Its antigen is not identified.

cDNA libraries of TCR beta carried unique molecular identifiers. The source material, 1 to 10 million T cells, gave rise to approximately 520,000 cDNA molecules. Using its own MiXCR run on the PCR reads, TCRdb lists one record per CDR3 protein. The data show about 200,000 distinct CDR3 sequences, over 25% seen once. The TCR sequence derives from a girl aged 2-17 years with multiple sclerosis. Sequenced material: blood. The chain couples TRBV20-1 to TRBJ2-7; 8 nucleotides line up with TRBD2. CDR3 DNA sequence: TGCAGTGCCCGGGGGAATAGCGGGACCTACGAGCAGTACTTC. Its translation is CSARGNSGTYEQYF.